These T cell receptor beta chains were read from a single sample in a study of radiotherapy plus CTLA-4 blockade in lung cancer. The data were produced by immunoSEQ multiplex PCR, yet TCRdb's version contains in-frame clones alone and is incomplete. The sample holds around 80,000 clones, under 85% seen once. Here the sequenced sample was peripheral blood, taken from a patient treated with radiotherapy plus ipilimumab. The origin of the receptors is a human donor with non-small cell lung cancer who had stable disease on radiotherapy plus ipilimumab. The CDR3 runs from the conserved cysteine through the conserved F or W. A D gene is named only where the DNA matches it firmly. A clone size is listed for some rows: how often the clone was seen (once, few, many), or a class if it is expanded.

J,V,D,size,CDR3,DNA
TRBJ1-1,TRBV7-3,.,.,CASSVTANTEAFF,TGTGCCAGCAGCGTGACGGCGAACACTGAAGCTTTCTTT
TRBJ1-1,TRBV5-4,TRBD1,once,CASSLGGGWDTEAFF,TGTGCCAGCAGCTTGGGAGGGGGCTGGGACACTGAAGCTTTCTTT
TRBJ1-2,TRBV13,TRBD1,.,CASGKQGRNGYTF,TGTGCCAGCGGAAAACAGGGGAGGAATGGCTACACCTTC
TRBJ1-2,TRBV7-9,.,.,CASSPRDTRYGYTF,TGTGCCAGCAGCCCGCGGGACACTCGATATGGCTACACCTTC
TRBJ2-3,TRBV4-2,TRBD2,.,CASSQGGRGGRVRVDTQYF,TGTGCCAGCAGCCAAGGCGGTCGGGGGGGCCGGGTCCGCGTAGATACGCAGTATTTT
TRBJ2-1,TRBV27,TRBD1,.,CASSPGTGGYNEQFF,TGTGCCAGCAGTCCCGGGACAGGGGGCTACAATGAGCAGTTCTTC
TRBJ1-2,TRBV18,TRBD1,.,CASSPPPSTGLPGYTF,TGTGCCAGCTCACCGCCCCCCTCGACAGGGCTGCCTGGCTACACCTTC
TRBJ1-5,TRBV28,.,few,CASREINQPQHF,TGTGCCAGCCGGGAAATTAATCAGCCCCAGCATTTT
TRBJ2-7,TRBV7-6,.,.,CASSFEASSSYEQHF,TGTGCCAGCAGCTTTGAGGCATCCAGCTCCTACGAGCAGCACTTC
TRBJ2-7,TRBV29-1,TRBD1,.,CSVGGGQAYEQYF,TGCAGCGTTGGAGGGGGACAGGCCTACGAGCAGTACTTC
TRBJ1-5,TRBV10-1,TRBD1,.,CASKRTGRKWPQHF,TGCGCCAGCAAGCGGACAGGGAGGAAGTGGCCCCAGCATTTT
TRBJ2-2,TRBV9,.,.,CASSPLWTANTGELFF,TGTGCCAGCAGCCCCCTGTGGACCGCGAACACCGGGGAGCTGTTTTTT
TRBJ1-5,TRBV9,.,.,CASSPGGGRGPQHF,TGTGCCAGCAGCCCCGGGGGGGGCCGGGGGCCCCAGCATTTT
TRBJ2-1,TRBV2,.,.,CASSELGAGSYNEQFF,TGTGCCAGCAGTGAATTGGGGGCCGGCTCCTACAATGAGCAGTTCTTC
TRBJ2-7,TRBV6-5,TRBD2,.,CASRGGVSGEQYF,TGTGCCAGCAGGGGAGGGGTATCGGGCGAGCAGTACTTC
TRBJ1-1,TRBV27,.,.,CASSPLPGSGTEAFF,TGTGCCAGCAGTCCGCTCCCAGGGAGTGGGACTGAAGCTTTCTTT
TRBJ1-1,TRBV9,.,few,CASSVAAGAGNTEAFF,TGTGCCAGCAGCGTAGCCGCAGGGGCAGGGAACACTGAAGCTTTCTTT
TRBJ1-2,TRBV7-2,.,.,CASSLTDSNYGYTF,TGTGCCAGCAGCTTAACGGATTCTAACTATGGCTACACCTTC
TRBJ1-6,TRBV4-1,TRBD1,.,CASSPSAQGVSPYNSPLHF,TGCGCCAGCAGTCCAAGCGCCCAGGGGGTAAGCCCCTATAATTCACCCCTCCACTTT
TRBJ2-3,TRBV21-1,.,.,CASSRKKFPSTDTQYF,TGTGCCAGCAGCAGAAAGAAATTCCCTAGCACAGATACGCAGTATTTT
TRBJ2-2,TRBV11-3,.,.,CASSTNTGELFF,TGTGCCAGCAGCACCAACACCGGGGAGCTGTTTTTT
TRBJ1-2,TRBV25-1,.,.,CASSEWPEGYTF,TGTGCCAGCAGTGAATGGCCTGAGGGCTACACCTTC
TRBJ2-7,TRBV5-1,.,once,CASSLGPAIYEQYF,TGCGCCAGCAGCTTGGGTCCAGCTATCTACGAGCAGTACTTC
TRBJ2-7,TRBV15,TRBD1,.,CATSSPGQGYEQYF,TGTGCCACCAGCAGCCCGGGACAGGGCTACGAGCAGTACTTC
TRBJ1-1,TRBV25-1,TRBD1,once,CASSESSGTGIEAFF,TGTGCCAGCAGTGAATCCTCCGGGACAGGCATTGAAGCTTTCTTT
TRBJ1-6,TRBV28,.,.,CASRPNRFDNSPLHF,TGTGCCAGCAGACCGAACAGGTTCGATAATTCACCCCTCCACTTT
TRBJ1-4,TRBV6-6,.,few,CASGPPTPNEKLFF,TGTGCCAGCGGCCCCCCGACGCCTAATGAAAAACTGTTTTTT
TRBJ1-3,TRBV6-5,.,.,CASSYTSGNTIYF,TGTGCCAGCAGTTACACGTCTGGAAACACCATATATTTT
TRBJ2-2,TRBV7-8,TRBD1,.,CASKPGGFNTGELFF,TGTGCCAGTAAACCAGGGGGATTTAACACCGGGGAGCTGTTTTTT
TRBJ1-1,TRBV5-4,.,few,CASSLGQGMNTEAFF,TGTGCCAGCAGCTTGGGCCAGGGTATGAACACTGAAGCTTTCTTT
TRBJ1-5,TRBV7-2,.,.,CASSLSSAGNQPQHF,TGTGCCAGCAGCTTAAGTTCGGCCGGGAATCAGCCCCAGCATTTT
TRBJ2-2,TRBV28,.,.,CASSPAGTGELFF,TGTGCCAGCAGCCCGGCCGGGACCGGGGAGCTGTTTTTT
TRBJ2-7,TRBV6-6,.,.,CASSGPLVYEQYF,TGTGCCAGCAGTGGCCCCCTTGTCTACGAGCAGTACTTC
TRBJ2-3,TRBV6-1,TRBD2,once,CASSDRTSGLMQYF,TGTGCCAGCAGTGATAGAACTAGCGGGTTGATGCAGTATTTT
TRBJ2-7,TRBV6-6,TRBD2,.,CASRQTSGGYEQYF,TGTGCCAGCAGGCAGACTAGCGGGGGTTACGAGCAGTACTTC
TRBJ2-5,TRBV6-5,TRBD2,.,CASSRGLAGKETQYF,TGTGCCAGCAGTCGCGGACTAGCGGGGAAGGAGACCCAGTACTTC
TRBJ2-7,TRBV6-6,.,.,CTSRRVYEQYF,TGTACGAGTCGCAGGGTTTACGAGCAGTACTTC
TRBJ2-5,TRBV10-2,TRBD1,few,CASFDRDRGMGAQYF,TGCGCCAGTTTCGACCGGGACAGGGGAATGGGGGCCCAGTACTTC
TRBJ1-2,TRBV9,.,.,CASTTAGELYGYTF,TGTGCCAGCACCACGGCAGGTGAACTCTATGGCTACACCTTC
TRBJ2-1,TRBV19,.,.,CASGVGTGNEQFF,TGTGCCAGTGGAGTTGGGACCGGCAATGAGCAGTTCTTC
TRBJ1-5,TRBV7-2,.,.,CASSTRTGSNQPQHF,TGTGCCAGCAGCACACGCACAGGTAGCAATCAGCCCCAGCATTTT
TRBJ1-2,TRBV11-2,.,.,CASSPETGIGYGYTF,TGTGCCAGCAGCCCAGAGACAGGAATAGGCTATGGCTACACCTTC
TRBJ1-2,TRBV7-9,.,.,CASALAGHGYTF,TGTGCCAGCGCCCTGGCAGGGCATGGCTACACCTTC
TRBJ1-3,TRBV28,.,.,CASTPTDLSGNTIYF,TGTGCCAGCACCCCGACAGACCTCTCTGGAAACACCATATATTTT